Listed here are 25 T cell receptor beta chains from one sample, sequenced in a study of T cell repertoires in cytomegalovirus infection. TCRdb called the reads again in MiXCR, with one record for every CDR3 protein. Among under 150,000 distinct CDR3 sequences listed, under 30% were seen once. Antigen specificity for these receptors is unknown. Sequenced sample: PBMCs, sequenced either directly or after in vitro stimulation (not recorded which). These receptors were taken from a human donor in good health (CMV status not recorded). Some clones in this sample may be carry-over from other donors' samples.

This chain connects TRBV7-9 to TRBJ1-2; D is perhaps TRBD1 (5 bases). The germline gives CDR1 SEHNR, CDR2 FQNEAQ (reference sequence). The CDR3 loop spans 13 amino acids. V shed 3 bases and J shed 8 bases, with 13 bases lying between them. The CDR3 is CASSLGDGVGYTF. CDR3 DNA: TGTGCCAGCAGCTTGGGGGATGGGGTCGGCTACACCTTC.

This clonotype ranks as medium-sized (0.01 to 0.1%). The rearrangement joins TRBV4-1 to TRBJ2-4, with D uncertain. Looked up from germline, CDR1 is MGHRA and CDR2 is YSYEKL. The CDR3 is 16 residues long. V lost 4 bases to trimming and J lost 8 bases, with 21 bases between them. The CDR3 loop is CASSPAGANLRDIQYF. CDR3 nucleotide sequence: TGCGCCAGCAGCCCCGCCGGAGCGAATCTGAGAGACATTCAGTACTTC.

This clonotype showed up just a few times. The chain combines TRBV7-2 with TRBJ1-2; 9 nucleotides match TRBD1. Germline loops: CDR1 SGHTA, CDR2 FQGNSA. CDR3 length equals 12 residues. The J segment lost 8 bases and the V segment lost 5 bases, leaving 3 bases of the junction unmatched. In nucleotides, the CDR3 is TGTGCCAGCAGCAGGACAGGGGACGGCTACACCTTC. Protein: CASSRTGDGYTF.

Ten or more counts support this clonotype. The chain couples TRBV24-1 to TRBJ2-1; D is ambiguous. Germline V CDR1 and CDR2: KGHDR, SFDVKD. Between the trimmed V and J ends, which lost 0 bases and 13 bases, there was a span of 9 bases. The CDR3 is 12 amino acids. The DNA of the CDR3 is TGTGCCACCAGTGATTTGCCCCATCGTCAGTTCTTC. Protein product: CATSDLPHRQFF.

The sample holds a few counts of this clonotype. The chain combines TRBV6-1 with TRBJ2-1; TRBD1 might be the D (7 bases). V lost 7 bases, J lost 10 bases, and 11 bases lay in between. Germline V gives CDR1 MNHNS, CDR2 SASEGT. The CDR3 contains 11 residues. This chain's CDR3 is CASIRGEEQFF. As DNA, the CDR3 is TGTGCCAGCATCAGGGGGGAAGAGCAGTTCTTC.

In its sample, this clonotype was seen many times. The chain carries TRBV4-3 and TRBJ2-1, with D possibly TRBD2 on 5 matching bases. CDR3 length: 14 amino acids. Deletions cut 2 bases from V and 1 base from J, with 6 bases between. Germline V gene sequence: CDR1 LGHNA, CDR2 YSLEER. Here the CDR3 DNA reads TGCGCCAGCAGCCAACGAGGGTCCTACAATGAGCAGTTCTTC. It is translated as CASSQRGSYNEQFF.

The chain carries TRBV12-5 and TRBJ1-2; D remains unclear. Germline CDR1 is LGHNT and CDR2 is FRNRAP. The V end was cut by 5 bases, the J end by 2 bases, with 6 bases between. CDR3 length equals 12 residues. DNA for the CDR3: TGTGCTAGTGGTCTGGGGAACTATGGCTACACCTTC. Amino acids: CASGLGNYGYTF.

This clonotype was counted a few times. The J gene is TRBJ1-5, the V gene TRBV27; D might be TRBD1 (5 bases). V was trimmed by 5 bases and J by 5 bases, leaving 16 bases between them. CDR1 is MNHEY, CDR2 SMNVEV, per germline (reference sequence). CDR3 length: 15 residues. CDR3 nucleotide sequence: TGTGCCAGCAGTCCCAACCGGGACGGAGATCAGCCCCAGCATTTT. The encoded protein is CASSPNRDGDQPQHF.

This clonotype was detected many times. The rearrangement links TRBV7-2 to TRBJ1-2; TRBD1 matches at 9 bases. CDR1 and CDR2 (germline): SGHTA, FQGNSA. The CDR3 contains 14 residues. Trimming removed 5 bases from V and 8 bases from J; junction bases left unmatched: 9. CDR3 region: CASSPTGGARGYTF. The CDR3 region has the DNA TGTGCCAGCAGCCCTACAGGGGGCGCTAGGGGCTACACCTTC.

The rearrangement joins TRBV7-4 to TRBJ2-3, with 8 bases aligning to TRBD1. Trimming removed 5 bases from V and 4 bases from J; junction bases left unmatched: 8. There are 15 residues in the CDR3. The germline CDR1 and CDR2 sequences are SGHVT and SQSDAQ. The CDR3: CASSPRTGQADTQYF. The CDR3 DNA is TGTGCCAGCAGCCCACGGACAGGGCAGGCAGATACGCAGTATTTT.

V gene TRBV2 combines with J gene TRBJ1-4, with a weak D call TRBD1 (6 bases). Germline values: CDR1 SNHLY, CDR2 FYNNEI. The V end was cut by 0 bases, the J end by 8 bases, with 16 bases between. The CDR3 has 16 amino acids. This chain's CDR3 is CASSEARVAGDEKLFF. In DNA, the CDR3 is TGTGCCAGCAGTGAAGCGAGAGTCGCAGGGGACGAAAAACTGTTTTTT.

DNA of the CDR3: TGCAGTGCTAGAGTAAGGGAGAATGAAGCTTTCTTT. The encoded protein is CSARVRENEAFF. The chain joins TRBV20-1 to TRBJ1-1; D is undetermined. CDR1 DFQATT and CDR2 SNEGSKA come from the germline V gene (reference sequence). The CDR3 has 12 amino acids. The germline V and J ends were trimmed by 1 base and 7 bases, with 10 bases remaining between them.

The V and J genes are TRBV12-3 or TRBV12-4 and TRBJ2-7, with D maybe TRBD1 (5 bases). V lost 8 bases and J 0 bases, leaving 8 bases between the germline ends. CDR3 length equals 12 residues. CDR3 nucleotides: TGTGCCAGCGTGGGGCCCTCCTACGAGCAGTACTTC. This encodes CASVGPSYEQYF.

The V call is TRBV5-1, the J call TRBJ2-3, with 8 bases lining up with TRBD1. Unmatched junction bases numbered 6, after V lost 4 bases and J lost 5 bases. The CDR3 contains 14 residues. The germline CDR1 and CDR2 sequences are SGHRS and YFSETQ. CDR3 amino acids: CASSVGQGIDTQYF. CDR3 DNA: TGCGCCAGCAGCGTCGGACAGGGAATAGATACGCAGTATTTT.

This chain uses TRBV2 with TRBJ1-6; unclear D gene. The CDR3 covers 16 residues. V shed 9 bases and J shed 0 bases, with 15 bases lying between them. Germline V gene sequence: CDR1 SNHLY, CDR2 FYNNEI. CDR3 loop: CASKAGSFSYNSPLHF. DNA of the CDR3: TGTGCCAGTAAGGCCGGCAGCTTCTCCTATAATTCACCCCTCCACTTT.

This clonotype was found many times. The chain is built from TRBV7-2 and TRBJ2-3; TRBD2 matches at 10 bases. CDR1 is SGHTA, CDR2 FQGNSA, per germline. The CDR3 is made up of 14 amino acids. Trimming at V came to 5 bases and at J to 6 bases, leaving 5 bases not matched to a gene. CDR3 residues: CASSAGTSADTQYF. For the CDR3, the DNA is TGTGCCAGCAGCGCCGGGACTAGCGCGGATACGCAGTATTTT.

This clonotype occurred a few times. In nucleotides, the CDR3 is TGTGCCAGCAGTTACGGAGTAGCGGGAGGGTGGAATGAGCAGTTCTTC. Encoded protein: CASSYGVAGGWNEQFF. This sequence joins TRBV6-2 or TRBV6-3 and TRBJ2-1; 11 bases are a match to TRBD2. With V trimmed by 2 bases and J by 7 bases, 7 bases remained unmatched. Looked up from germline, CDR1 is MNHEY and CDR2 is SVGEGT. The CDR3 consists of 16 residues.

As concerns this clonotype: With a much larger clone just one base away, this may be a read error. In nucleotides, the CDR3 is TGTGCCAGCAGCTTAGCTCTGGGACAAGGGGGGGAGACCCAGTACTTC. This encodes CASSLALGQGGETQYF. The chain couples TRBV7-2 to TRBJ2-5, with D possibly called TRBD1 or TRBD2 (6 bases each). The germline CDR1 and CDR2 sequences are SGHTA and FQGNSA. Trimming took 0 bases from V and 5 from J, leaving 16 bases between them. The CDR3 loop spans 16 amino acids.

The V call is TRBV27, the J call TRBJ1-5, with 9 positions matching TRBD1. With 5 bases clipped from V and 9 bases from J, the junction kept 8 bases outside the gene matches. The CDR3 runs 14 residues. Per the germline V gene, CDR1 is MNHEY and CDR2 is SMNVEV (reference sequence). In DNA form, the CDR3 reads TGTGCCAGCAGTCCCGGGACAGGGATTGGGCCCCAGCATTTT. Its protein is CASSPGTGIGPQHF.

In its sample, this clonotype was seen a few times. V is TRBV12-3 or TRBV12-4 and J is TRBJ2-5, with TRBD1 as a possible D gene (5 bases). The CDR3 is made up of 15 amino acids. Between the trimmed V and J ends, which lost 2 bases and 1 base, there was a span of 11 bases. The DNA of the CDR3 is TGTGCCAGCAGTTTATCCCCTACAGGCCAAGAGACCCAGTACTTC. Protein sequence: CASSLSPTGQETQYF.

V and J are TRBV9 and TRBJ2-1; 7 positions agree with TRBD2. Germline loops: CDR1 SGDLS, CDR2 YYNGEE. With 0 bases clipped from V and 6 bases from J, the junction kept 6 bases outside the gene matches. CDR3 length: 15 amino acids. The CDR3 region is CASSVEPSGANEQFF. CDR3 DNA: TGTGCCAGCAGCGTAGAGCCTAGCGGAGCCAATGAGCAGTTCTTC.

The chain links TRBV18 to TRBJ2-5, with TRBD1 identical over 7 bases. With 2 bases clipped from V and 3 bases from J, the junction kept 0 bases outside the gene matches. Germline loops: CDR1 KGHSH, CDR2 LQKENI. This CDR3 region has 13 residues. CDR3 region: CASSPTGEETQYF. As DNA, the CDR3 is TGTGCCAGCTCACCAACAGGGGAAGAGACCCAGTACTTC.

This clonotype was seen at least ten times. The rearrangement links TRBV7-2 to TRBJ2-6; D call uncertain. The V gene's germline CDR1 is SGHTA and CDR2 FQGNSA. This CDR3 comprises 16 residues. Trimming took 1 base from V and 2 from J, leaving 9 bases between them. CDR3 in amino acids: CASSLVFQAGANVLTF. The DNA of the CDR3 is TGTGCCAGCAGCTTAGTTTTCCAGGCTGGGGCCAACGTCCTGACTTTC.

The sample holds many counts of this clonotype. The chain couples TRBV6-1 to TRBJ2-6; TRBD1 agrees at 8 bases. Per the germline V gene, CDR1 is MNHNS and CDR2 is SASEGT. The CDR3 has 17 residues. After removal of 6 bases from V and 0 bases from J, the junction contained 7 bases not matched to a gene. The chain's CDR3 is CASSRRGRSSGANVLTF. The CDR3 nucleotides are TGTGCCAGCAGCCGCAGGGGGCGGAGCTCTGGGGCCAACGTCCTGACTTTC.

This clonotype occurred many times. The chain carries TRBV7-2 and TRBJ1-5; 7 bases agree with TRBD1. Unmatched junction bases numbered 5, after V lost 5 bases and J lost 1 base. The CDR3 is made up of 15 amino acids. Germline values: CDR1 SGHTA, CDR2 FQGNSA. The CDR3 nucleotides read TGTGCCAGCAGCCTCCTGACAGGGAGCAATCAGCCCCAGCATTTT. Its protein product is CASSLLTGSNQPQHF.